This T cell receptor (beta chain) was found in a study of CD4 T cells in relation to SARS-CoV-2 and coronaviruses. As regards this clone: Its antigen is still unknown.

Only in-frame clones appear in the TCRdb table, and some are missing; sequencing was by immunoSEQ multiplex PCR. The sample includes about 35,000 clones, roughly 80% of them seen just once. Trimming took 3 bases from V and 8 from J; bases not matched to a gene: 9. CDR1 is ENHRY and CDR2 is SYGVKD in the germline V gene. This CDR3 spans 16 amino acids. The receptor was derived from an adult with COVID-19. The chain employs TRBV10-3 and TRBJ2-1; TRBD1 matches 11 bases. Sequencing was performed on naive CD4+ T cells from PBMCs, cultured in vitro. Subset specified: naive CD4+ T cells isolated by negative enrichment. The CDR3 DNA follows: TGTGCCATCAGTGATACCGGGACAGGGGGAGGAGATGAGCAGTTCTTC. Protein product: CAISDTGTGGGDEQFF.